This T cell receptor beta chain stems from a study of response to subunit inactivated influenza vaccine. Per the germline V gene, CDR1 is MNHNS and CDR2 is SASEGT. With 8 bases removed from V and 7 bases from J, the gap between germline ends came to 15 bases. CDR3 size: 13 residues. MiXCR, run by TCRdb on the RT-PCR reads, gives a single entry per CDR3 protein. The data hold some 200,000 distinct CDR3 sequences, with less than 15% observed a single time. This sample was also put to use in a study of T cells expressing NK-cell markers. That report adds: As the method of synthesis, 5'RACE template switching with UMIs yielded TCR beta cDNA.

The rearrangement joins TRBV6-1 to TRBJ2-1; tentatively, D is TRBD2 (5 bases). The sequenced sample was CD8+ T cells sorted from PBMCs, obtained 11 to 12 days after vaccination. This clonotype originated in a man aged 50 to 60 who received an inactivated influenza vaccine. CDR3 residues: CASFSVSGNEQFF. The CDR3 bases are TGTGCCAGCTTCTCGGTTTCGGGGAATGAGCAGTTCTTC.